This TCR beta chain was sequenced for a study of blood T cell repertoires in COVID-19. Background on the study: Sites in the United States, Italy and Spain provided acute and convalescent COVID-19 samples. T cells, B-cell-depleted T cells, or PBMCs provided the cDNA or gDNA that served as material.

The length of the CDR3 is 14 residues. The V end lost 5 bases, the J end lost 3 bases, and 13 bases lay between the germline ends. The germline V gene encodes CDR1 ENHRY and CDR2 SYGVKD. Original data processing: By means of reference gene primer amplification, nucleated cell counts were estimated. Sequencing used immunoSEQ multiplex PCR; TCRdb keeps in-frame clones, though not all of them. From that table come the V and J calls and clone size; the DNA was used to work out D and trimming. The table shows 150,000 to 200,000 clones, with 70% to 90% occurring only once. The material sequenced was peripheral blood. The chain links TRBV10-3 to TRBJ1-2, with a possible D match to TRBD1 (6 bases). This TCR derives from a man in his forties or fifties with active or convalescent COVID-19. The CDR3, as DNA: TGTGCCATCAGTCCAGGACAGACCTACTATGGCTACACCTTC. It specifies CAISPGQTYYGYTF.